The source of this T cell receptor beta chain is a study of blood T cell repertoires in COVID-19. About the research overall: COVID-19 samples, acute and convalescent, were from the United States, Italy and Spain. T cells, B-cell-depleted T cells, or PBMCs provided the cDNA or gDNA that served as material.

Authors' analysis steps: Amplification of reference gene primers was used by the study to estimate nucleated cell counts. Only in-frame clones appear in the TCRdb table, and some are missing; sequencing was by immunoSEQ multiplex PCR. Clone size and the V and J calls come from that table; the DNA yielded D and trimming. The top ten clones hold about 15% of a sample with about 130,000 clones, roughly 80% of them seen once. The CDR3 loop spans 12 amino acids. V was pared by 4 bases and J by 1 base, with 8 bases between. Germline V gene sequence: CDR1 GTSNPN, CDR2 SVGIG (reference sequence). The chain is built from TRBV30 and TRBJ2-7, with D tentatively TRBD2 (5 bases). This TCR was sampled from an elderly woman with acute or convalescent COVID-19. The sample taken for sequencing was peripheral blood. The CDR3 loop reads CAWNRGSYEQYF. The DNA of the CDR3 is TGTGCCTGGAATCGGGGATCCTACGAGCAGTACTTC.